This entry lists 22 T cell receptor beta chains sequenced from one sample in a study of radiotherapy plus CTLA-4 blockade in lung cancer. Method: immunoSEQ multiplex PCR; TCRdb's copy keeps in-frame clones and lacks some. This table holds about 56,000 clones, approximately 80% found once. Sample: peripheral blood, taken from a patient treated with radiotherapy plus ipilimumab. These TCRs come from a human donor with non-small cell lung cancer who had a complete response to radiotherapy plus ipilimumab.

This chain joins TRBV7-8 and TRBJ2-1; D is ambiguous. The CDR3 is 12 amino acids. V was cut by 2 bases and J by 10 bases, with 9 bases left in between. CDR1 and CDR2 from the germline V gene are SGHVS and FQNEAQ. CDR3 coding DNA: TGTGCCAGCAGCTTAAGCGCGACGGAGCAGTTCTTC. This gives the protein CASSLSATEQFF. Complete variable domain (other parts from reference TRBV7-8 and TRBJ2-1): GAGVSQSPRYKVAKRGQDVALRCDPISGHVSLFWYQQALGQGPEFLTYFQNEAQLDKSGLPSDRFFAERPEGSVSTLKIQRTQQEDSAVYLCASSLSATEQFFGPGTRLTVL.

The CDR3 loop reads CASSKDQRVTGGRENTEAFF. As DNA, the CDR3 is TGTGCCAGCAGCAAAGATCAACGCGTGACAGGGGGCAGGGAGAACACTGAAGCTTTCTTT. The genes are TRBV21-1 and TRBJ1-1; whether TRBD1, the table's D call, matches the DNA was not checked. TRBV21-1 constitutes a pseudogene. The length of the CDR3 is 20 residues.

V usage is TRBV29-1 and J usage is TRBJ1-2; D ambiguous. The CDR3 totals 14 residues. Germline V gene sequence: CDR1 SQVTM, CDR2 ANQGSEA. V lost 4 bases and J 4 bases, leaving 16 bases between the germline ends. CDR3 sequence reads: CSVVREKDLYGYTF. The CDR3 DNA is TGCAGCGTTGTGAGGGAAAAAGACCTCTATGGCTACACCTTC. Supplemented by reference TRBV29-1 and TRBJ1-2, the full variable domain reads SAVISQKPSRDICQRGTSLTIQCQVDSQVTMMFWYRQQPGQSLTLIATANQGSEATYESGFVIDKFPISRPNLTFSTLTVSNMSPEDSSIYLCSVVREKDLYGYTFGSGTRLTVV.

The rearrangement uses TRBV6-5 and TRBJ2-1, with TRBD2 matching over 10 bases. Germline V CDR1 and CDR2: MNHEY, SVGAGI. The CDR3 has 15 amino acids. Germline trimming cut 7 bases from V and 8 bases from J; bases unmatched to any gene: 11. The CDR3 region has the DNA TGTGCCAGCAATCGAGCCAGCGGGGGGGCCTATGAGCAGTTCTTC. This gives the protein CASNRASGGAYEQFF.

The gene calls are TRBV6-5 and TRBJ1-1, with unresolved D. The germline V and J ends were trimmed by 10 bases and 3 bases, with 9 bases remaining between them. CDR3 length equals 11 residues. Per the germline V gene, CDR1 is MNHEY and CDR2 is SVGAGI. Here the CDR3 reads CATNRDTEAFF. The CDR3 coding sequence is TGTGCCACTAACCGGGACACTGAAGCTTTCTTT.

V and J are TRBV7-9 and TRBJ2-7, with TRBD1 identical over 7 bases. This CDR3 region has 14 residues. V shed 2 bases and J 6 bases; nucleotides not matched to a gene: 7. CDR1 is SEHNR, CDR2 FQNEAQ, per germline (reference sequence). As DNA, the CDR3 is TGTGCCAGCAGCTTAAGACAGGGTGGAGTCGAGCAGTACTTC. Its translation: CASSLRQGGVEQYF.

The chain recombines TRBV28 with TRBJ1-2; TRBD1 is a possible D gene (6 bases). This CDR3 is built from 13 residues. Trimming left V 2 bases short and J 6 bases short, with 10 bases between. In germline, CDR1 is MDHEN, CDR2 SYDVKM. The CDR3 DNA is TGTGCCAGCAGTTTAGTGCAGGGGAATGGCTACACCTTC. Translating gives CASSLVQGNGYTF.

A word on this clone: This CDR3 is also generated by other DNA sequences in the sample. The chain links TRBV19 to TRBJ1-2; a weak D match, TRBD1 (6 bases). Deletions cut 6 bases from V and 5 bases from J, with 13 bases between. Germline V gene sequence: CDR1 LNHDA, CDR2 SQIVND (reference sequence). The CDR3 spans 13 residues. The CDR3 loop is CASSPGTLYGYTF. DNA of the CDR3: TGTGCCAGTAGCCCCGGGACACTGTATGGCTACACCTTC.

The V gene is TRBV30, the J gene TRBJ2-7; D ambiguous. The CDR3 runs 12 residues. V lost 2 bases, J lost 2 bases, and 7 bases lay in between. Germline CDR1 is GTSNPN and CDR2 is SVGIG (reference sequence). CDR3 DNA sequence: TGTGCCTGGAGTAGACACCCCTACGAGCAGTACGTC. Translation gives CAWSRHPYEQYV.

This sequence joins TRBV6-1 and TRBJ2-7; 8 bases line up with TRBD2. Losses at the gene ends were 3 bases for V and 2 bases for J; bases not matched to a gene: 6. The CDR3 sequence is 15 residues long. The germline V gene encodes CDR1 MNHNS and CDR2 SASEGT. The CDR3 DNA reads as TGTGCCAGCAGTGAGCAGCCGGGAGGGCCCTACGAGCAGTACGTC. The encoded protein is CASSEQPGGPYEQYV.

The V call is TRBV29-1, the J call TRBJ2-2, with no clear D. Per the germline V gene, CDR1 is SQVTM and CDR2 is ANQGSEA. The V and J ends lost 8 bases and 3 bases respectively, with 7 bases between them. CDR3 length: 11 residues. The CDR3 protein is CSCVYTGELFF. CDR3 DNA: TGCAGCTGCGTCTACACCGGGGAGCTGTTTTTT.

V gene TRBV4-1 combines with J gene TRBJ2-1, with no clear D. In germline, CDR1 is MGHRA, CDR2 YSYEKL. This CDR3 is 12 amino acids long. Between the trimmed V and J ends, which lost 0 bases and 9 bases, there was a span of 6 bases. CDR3 sequence reads: CASSQDLGEQFF. The CDR3, as DNA: TGCGCCAGCAGCCAAGATCTAGGTGAGCAGTTCTTC.

J is TRBJ2-7 and V is TRBV7-2; D might be TRBD1 (6 bases). The V end lost 2 bases, the J end lost 5 bases, and 10 bases lay between the germline ends. Per germline, CDR1 SGHTA and CDR2 FQGNSA. The length of the CDR3 is 13 residues. CDR3 DNA sequence: TGTGCCAGCAGCTTACAACAGGGCCACGAGCAGTACGTC. It yields the protein CASSLQQGHEQYV.

In this sample, this clone turned up once. This chain joins TRBV7-9 and TRBJ1-2; 7 bases are shared with TRBD1. V was clipped by 0 bases and J by 2 bases; unmatched bases: 3. The CDR3 is made up of 15 amino acids. Germline V lookup: CDR1 SEHNR, CDR2 FQNEAQ (reference sequence). In DNA, the CDR3 is TGTGCCAGCAGCTTAGCAGGGGGCGCGAACTATGGCTACACCTTC. Protein sequence: CASSLAGGANYGYTF.

V is TRBV18 and J is TRBJ2-2; the match to TRBD1 covers 7 bases. V was pared by 5 bases and J by 4 bases, with 7 bases of the junction left unmatched. Germline CDR1 reads KGHSH; CDR2 reads LQKENI. The length of the CDR3 is 15 residues. The CDR3 here is CASSSGQVTTGELFF. For the CDR3, the DNA is TGTGCCAGCTCATCCGGACAGGTTACCACCGGGGAGCTGTTTTTT.

CDR3 DNA: TGTGCCAGCTCACGGGGACAGAACTCCTACGAGCAGTACTTC. This encodes CASSRGQNSYEQYF. The J gene is TRBJ2-7, the V gene TRBV18; 7 bases map to TRBD1. This CDR3 is built from 14 residues. Per the germline V gene, CDR1 is KGHSH and CDR2 is LQKENI. V was pared by 4 bases and J by 0 bases, with 3 bases of the junction left unmatched.

The rearrangement uses TRBV5-1 and TRBJ1-1, with a tentative D call TRBD1 (5 bases). Germline CDR1 and CDR2: SGHRS and YFSETQ. The CDR3 has 14 residues. Trimming shortened V by 4 bases and J by 1 base, and 11 bases separated the two germline ends. In DNA form, the CDR3 reads TGCGCCAGCAGCCCGTTCAGGGCGAACACTGAAGCTTTCTTT. Translation gives CASSPFRANTEAFF.

The chain has TRBV10-2 and TRBJ1-6, with TRBD1 as a possible D gene (6 bases). V lost 2 bases to trimming and J lost 2 bases, with 7 bases between them. Germline values: CDR1 WSHSY, CDR2 SAAADI. CDR3 length equals 15 residues. CDR3 loop: CASSEGDTYNSPLHF. CDR3 DNA sequence: TGCGCCAGCAGTGAGGGGGACACCTATAATTCACCCCTCCACTTT.

V usage is TRBV10-3 and J usage is TRBJ2-7, with TRBD1 matching 11 bases. The length of the CDR3 is 15 residues. The junction had 6 bases not matched to a gene; V was cut back by 5 bases and J by 3 bases. CDR1 and CDR2 from the germline V gene are ENHRY and SYGVKD. The CDR3 DNA reads TGTGCCATCAGTTCCCCGGGGACAGGGGGCTACGAGCAGTACGTC. Translating it yields CAISSPGTGGYEQYV.

The DNA of the CDR3 is TGTGCCAGCAGCTTGGTGACAGGGCAGTTGAACATTCAGTACTTC. Protein sequence: CASSLVTGQLNIQYF. This sequence joins TRBV28 and TRBJ2-4; 7 nucleotides match TRBD1. Germline V CDR1 and CDR2: MDHEN, SYDVKM. The CDR3 is 15 residues long. V trimming: 6 bases; J trimming: 7 bases; junction bases outside the gene matches: 12.

The count of this clone is one. This chain connects TRBV19 to TRBJ1-1; D remains ambiguous. Germline assignment: CDR1 LNHDA and CDR2 SQIVND (reference sequence). Trimming took 3 bases from V and 6 from J, leaving 20 bases between them. The CDR3 covers 16 residues. CDR3 DNA sequence: TGTGCCAGTAGTATTTCGCTGTCGTCGCGTATCTCTGAAGCTTTCTTT. This encodes CASSISLSSRISEAFF.

This sequence joins TRBV6-5 and TRBJ1-1; the match to TRBD1 covers 8 bases. CDR3 size: 15 residues. With 5 bases clipped from V and 0 bases from J, the junction kept 5 bases outside the gene matches. The V gene's germline CDR1 is MNHEY and CDR2 SVGAGI. Here the CDR3 DNA reads TGTGCCAGCAGTAAGCCGGGACAGGTGAACACTGAAGCTTTCTTT. This sequence encodes CASSKPGQVNTEAFF.